Listed below are T cell receptor beta chains from one sample, sequenced in a study of blood T cells in healthy people across ages. Using its own MiXCR run on the 5' RACE reads, TCRdb lists one record per CDR3 protein. The table shows about 2 million distinct CDR3 sequences, with 49% occurring only once. The sample was blood. The origin of the receptors is a woman in her forties in good health. Both conserved end residues are part of each CDR3. A D gene is named only where the DNA matches it firmly. Some rows mark clone size as missing; the rest say once, few, many or name a class of expanded clone.

TRBV7-2	few	TRBD1	TRBJ2-7	CASSSGDRGLEYF	TGTGCCAGCAGCTCCGGGGACAGGGGGCTGGAGTACTTC
TRBV20-1	-	TRBD1	TRBJ1-2	CSASRRQGDGYTF	TGCAGTGCTAGTCGGCGACAGGGAGATGGCTACACCTTC
TRBV29-1	-	-	TRBJ1-1	CSAPGVEKAFF	TGCAGCGCCCCAGGGGTCGAGAAGGCTTTCTTT
TRBV6-5	-	TRBD1	TRBJ2-7	CASRLGQGSSYEQYF	TGTGCCAGCAGACTGGGACAGGGGAGCTCCTACGAGCAGTACTTC
TRBV20-1	few	-	TRBJ1-2	CSATRGGENYGYTF	TGCAGTGCTACCCGAGGGGGAGAAAACTATGGCTACACCTTC
TRBV5-5	-	-	TRBJ2-1	CASSLSGRANEQFF	TGTGCCAGCAGCCTCTCGGGCAGGGCGAATGAGCAGTTCTTC
TRBV7-9	-	-	TRBJ2-1	CASSLGTRQFF	TGTGCCAGCAGCTTAGGGACCCGGCAGTTCTTC
TRBV24-1	-	-	TRBJ1-1	CATTAGTRNTEAFF	TGTGCCACCACTGCCGGGACAAGAAACACTGAAGCTTTCTTT
TRBV20-1	-	-	TRBJ1-1	CSANTGRPTEAFF	TGCAGTGCTAACACAGGGAGGCCCACTGAAGCTTTCTTT
TRBV7-2	few	TRBD2	TRBJ2-3	CASSEILALAGGPTDTQYF	TGTGCCAGCAGCGAAATACTTGCCCTAGCGGGGGGACCCACAGATACGCAGTATTTT
TRBV29-1	-	TRBD2	TRBJ2-7	CSAEGEGSSYEQYF	TGCAGCGCCGAAGGGGAGGGTAGCTCCTACGAGCAGTACTTC
TRBV29-1	-	TRBD2	TRBJ2-1	CSVALAGRYNERFF	TGCAGCGTTGCACTAGCGGGGAGGTACAATGAGCGGTTCTTC
TRBV24-1	-	TRBD1	TRBJ2-7	CATSDLSRGQENQYF	TGTGCCACCAGTGATTTGAGTAGGGGACAGGAAAACCAGTACTTC
TRBV28	-	-	TRBJ2-1	CASKGTGAMKNEQFF	TGTGCCAGCAAAGGGACGGGGGCGATGAAGAATGAGCAGTTCTTC
TRBV6-2/TRBV6-3	-	-	TRBJ2-1	CASSYSGPLYNEQFF	TGTGCCAGCAGTTACTCCGGCCCCCTCTACAATGAGCAGTTCTTC
TRBV5-6	once	-	TRBJ2-1	CASTPRGRGIYNEQFF	TGTGCCAGCACCCCAAGGGGGCGGGGGATCTACAATGAGCAGTTCTTC
TRBV6-5	-	TRBD1	TRBJ2-3	CASSPYRGTGTDTQYF	TGTGCCAGCAGTCCCTACAGGGGGACGGGCACAGATACGCAGTATTTT
TRBV20-1	-	-	TRBJ2-3	CSAWTSSTDTQYF	TGCAGTGCGTGGACTTCTAGCACAGATACGCAGTATTTT
TRBV11-2	-	-	TRBJ2-5	CASSLVRTPQETQYF	TGTGCCAGCAGCTTAGTTAGGACTCCACAAGAGACCCAGTACTTC
TRBV7-2	few	-	TRBJ2-1	CASSLSNGGLNEQFF	TGTGCCAGCAGCTTAAGTAACGGGGGGCTCAATGAGCAGTTCTTC
TRBV5-1	-	-	TRBJ2-3	CASSLDGISTDTQYF	TGCGCCAGCAGCTTGGACGGGATCAGCACAGATACGCAGTATTTT
TRBV20-1	few	-	TRBJ2-1	CSARHVTTYNEQFF	TGCAGTGCTAGACATGTGACCACCTACAATGAGCAGTTCTTC
TRBV20-1	-	-	TRBJ2-3	CSAEQGSTFTDTQYF	TGCAGTGCGGAACAGGGTTCTACCTTCACAGATACGCAGTATTTT
TRBV6-1	-	TRBD1	TRBJ2-3	CANSRGTGLYTQYF	TGTGCCAACTCGAGGGGGACAGGGCTTTATACGCAGTATTTT
TRBV6-2/TRBV6-3	-	-	TRBJ2-6	CASSYSTGSPLSGANVLTF	TGTGCCAGCAGTTACTCGACAGGTTCCCCCCTTTCTGGGGCCAACGTCCTGACTTTC
TRBV4-3	-	TRBD1	TRBJ1-2	CASSQDINRGAYGYTF	TGCGCCAGCAGCCAAGATATTAACAGGGGGGCCTATGGCTACACCTTC
TRBV29-1	-	-	TRBJ2-3	CSVLTGVGADTQYF	TGCAGCGTTCTTACGGGAGTAGGGGCAGATACGCAGTATTTT
TRBV27	-	-	TRBJ2-3	CASSTGRQIFTDTQYF	TGTGCCAGCTCGACTGGACGGCAGATATTCACAGATACGCAGTATTTT
TRBV9	-	TRBD2	TRBJ2-3	CAGSVVAGGADTQYF	TGTGCCGGCAGCGTAGTAGCGGGGGGTGCAGATACGCAGTATTTT
TRBV4-1	-	TRBD2	TRBJ2-1	CASSQGTLAGRLHNEQFF	TGCGCCAGCAGCCAAGGCACACTAGCGGGGAGACTTCACAATGAGCAGTTCTTC
TRBV24-1	-	-	TRBJ2-5	CATRESGQETQYF	TGTGCCACCAGGGAGTCCGGCCAAGAGACCCAGTACTTC
TRBV5-5	once	-	TRBJ2-3	CASSLSWGLGADTQYF	TGTGCCAGCAGCTTGAGCTGGGGGTTGGGTGCAGATACGCAGTATTTT
TRBV3-1	-	TRBD1	TRBJ2-4	CASSPTGELNIQYF	TGTGCCAGCAGCCCGACAGGGGAGTTGAACATTCAGTACTTC
TRBV6-5	-	-	TRBJ2-7	CASSYSPSESYEQYF	TGTGCCAGCAGTTACTCTCCCAGTGAGAGTTACGAGCAGTACTTC
TRBV12-3/TRBV12-4	once	TRBD1	TRBJ1-2	CAGSYKGAVGYTF	TGTGCCGGCAGTTATAAGGGGGCGGTTGGCTACACCTTC
TRBV29-1	few	TRBD1	TRBJ2-1	CSVEGTGGDPPYNEQFF	TGCAGCGTCGAGGGGACAGGGGGCGATCCCCCCTACAATGAGCAGTTCTTC
TRBV6-2/TRBV6-3	-	TRBD1	TRBJ1-1	CASSFPQGGDTEAFF	TGTGCCAGCAGTTTCCCACAGGGGGGAGACACTGAAGCTTTCTTT